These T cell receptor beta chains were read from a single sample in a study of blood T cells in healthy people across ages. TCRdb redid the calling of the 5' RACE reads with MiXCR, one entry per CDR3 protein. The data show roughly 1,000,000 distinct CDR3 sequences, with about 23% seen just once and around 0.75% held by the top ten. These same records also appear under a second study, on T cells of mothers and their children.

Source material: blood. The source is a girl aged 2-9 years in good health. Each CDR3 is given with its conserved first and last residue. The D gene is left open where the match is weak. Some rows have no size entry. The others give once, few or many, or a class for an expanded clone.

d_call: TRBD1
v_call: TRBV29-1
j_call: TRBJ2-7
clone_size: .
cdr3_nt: TGCAGCGTTGAGGGCGGGACAGGGGGCGACGAGCAGTACTTC
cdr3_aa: CSVEGGTGGDEQYF

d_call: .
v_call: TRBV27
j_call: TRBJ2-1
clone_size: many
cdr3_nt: TGTGCCAGCAGTTTATCCGCGGCCTACAATGAGCAGTTCTTC
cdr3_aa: CASSLSAAYNEQFF

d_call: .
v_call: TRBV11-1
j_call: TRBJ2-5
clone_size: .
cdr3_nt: TGTGCCAGCAGCCCCCGGGGTGTAGTTATCCAAGAGACCCAGTACTTC
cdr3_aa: CASSPRGVVIQETQYF

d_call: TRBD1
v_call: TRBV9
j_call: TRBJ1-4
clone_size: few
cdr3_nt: TGTGCCAGCAGCGCCGGGACAGGGGAAGCAATTAATGAAAAACTGTTTTTT
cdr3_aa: CASSAGTGEAINEKLFF

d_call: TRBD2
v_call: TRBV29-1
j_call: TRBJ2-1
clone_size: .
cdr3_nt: TGCAGCGTGCGGGAGGGGGGTGAGCAGTTCTTC
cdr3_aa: CSVREGGEQFF

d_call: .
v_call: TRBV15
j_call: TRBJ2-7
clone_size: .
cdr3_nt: TGTGCCACCAGCAGAGATCTGAGTAGAAACTACGAGCAGTACTTC
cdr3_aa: CATSRDLSRNYEQYF

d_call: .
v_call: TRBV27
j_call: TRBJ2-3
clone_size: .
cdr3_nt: TGTGCCGGCAGTCCCCCATTGCCGAGGGAGGATACGCAGTATTTT
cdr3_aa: CAGSPPLPREDTQYF

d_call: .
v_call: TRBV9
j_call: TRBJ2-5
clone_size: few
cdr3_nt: TGTGCCAGCAGCGAGGGGGGTATGGTCCAAGAGACCCAGTACTTC
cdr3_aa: CASSEGGMVQETQYF

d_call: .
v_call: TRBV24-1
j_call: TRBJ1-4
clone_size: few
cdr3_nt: TGTGCCACCAGTGATGGAGGGTGGAATGAAAAACTGTTTTTT
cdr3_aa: CATSDGGWNEKLFF

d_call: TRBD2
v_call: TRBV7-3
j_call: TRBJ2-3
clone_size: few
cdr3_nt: TGTGCCAGCAGCCGACTAGCGGGAGGGTCAGATACGCAGTATTTT
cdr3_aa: CASSRLAGGSDTQYF

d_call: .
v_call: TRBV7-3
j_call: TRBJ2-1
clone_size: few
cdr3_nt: TGTGCCAGCAGCTTAAACGGGGCGGAGAGCTCCTACAATGAGCAGTTCTTC
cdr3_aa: CASSLNGAESSYNEQFF

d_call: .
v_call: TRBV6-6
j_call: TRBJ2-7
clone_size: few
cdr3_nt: TGTGCCAGCAGTTACTCGTCACCAGTCTCCTACGAGCAGTACTTC
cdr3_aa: CASSYSSPVSYEQYF

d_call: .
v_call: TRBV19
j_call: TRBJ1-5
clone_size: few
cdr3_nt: TGTGCCAGTAGTCGCCCACAGGTTGGCAATCAGCCCCAGCATTTT
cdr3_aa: CASSRPQVGNQPQHF

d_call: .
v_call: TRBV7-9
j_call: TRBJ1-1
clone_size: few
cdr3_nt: TGTGCCAGCAGCTTTGTGTCGGGACAACAGGCGAACACTGAAGCTTTCTTT
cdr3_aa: CASSFVSGQQANTEAFF

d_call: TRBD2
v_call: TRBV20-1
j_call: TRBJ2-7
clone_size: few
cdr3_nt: TGCAGTGCTATTTCAATGACTAGCGGATCCTACGAGCAGTACTTC
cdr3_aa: CSAISMTSGSYEQYF

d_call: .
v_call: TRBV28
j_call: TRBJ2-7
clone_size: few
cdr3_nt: TGTGCCAGCAGGATGGGCTACGAGCAGTACTTC
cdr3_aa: CASRMGYEQYF

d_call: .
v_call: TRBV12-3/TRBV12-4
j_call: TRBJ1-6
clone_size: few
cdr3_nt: TGTGCCAGCAGACTTTCGGCCAATACGGGTTCACCCCTCCACTTT
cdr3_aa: CASRLSANTGSPLHF

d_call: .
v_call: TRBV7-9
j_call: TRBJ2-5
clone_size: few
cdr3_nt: TGTGCCAGCTCGGAATCTCAAGAGACCCAGTACTTC
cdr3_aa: CASSESQETQYF

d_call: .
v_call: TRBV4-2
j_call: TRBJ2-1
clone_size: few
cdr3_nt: TGTGCCAGCAGCCACGAGACAGGAAGCTCCTACAATGAGCAGTTCTTC
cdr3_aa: CASSHETGSSYNEQFF

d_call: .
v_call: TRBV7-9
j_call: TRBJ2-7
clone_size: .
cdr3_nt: TGTGCCAGCAGCTTAGCGGGTGACCTCTCCTACGAGCAGTACTTC
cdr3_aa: CASSLAGDLSYEQYF

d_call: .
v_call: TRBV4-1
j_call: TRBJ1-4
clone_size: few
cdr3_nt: TGCGCCAGCAGCCGGGCGATGGTTGAAAAACTGTTTTTT
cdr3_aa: CASSRAMVEKLFF

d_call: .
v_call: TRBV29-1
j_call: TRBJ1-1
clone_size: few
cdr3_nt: TGCAGCGTTGAAAACAAGGAGAACACTGAAGCTTTCTTT
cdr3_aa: CSVENKENTEAFF